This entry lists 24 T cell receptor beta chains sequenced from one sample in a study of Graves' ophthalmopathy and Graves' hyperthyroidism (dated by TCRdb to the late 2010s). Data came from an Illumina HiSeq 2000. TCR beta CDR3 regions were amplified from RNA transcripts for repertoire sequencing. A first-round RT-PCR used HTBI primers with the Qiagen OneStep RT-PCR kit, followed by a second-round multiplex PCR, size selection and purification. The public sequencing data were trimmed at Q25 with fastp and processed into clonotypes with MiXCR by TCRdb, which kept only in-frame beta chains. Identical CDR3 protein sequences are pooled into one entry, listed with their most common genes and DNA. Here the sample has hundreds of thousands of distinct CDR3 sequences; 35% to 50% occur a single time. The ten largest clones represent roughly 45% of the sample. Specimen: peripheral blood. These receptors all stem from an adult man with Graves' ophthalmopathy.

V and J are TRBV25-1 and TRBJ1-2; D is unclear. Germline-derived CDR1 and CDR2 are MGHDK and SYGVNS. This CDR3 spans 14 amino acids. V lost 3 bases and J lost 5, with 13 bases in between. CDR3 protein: CASSDSAGKYGYTF. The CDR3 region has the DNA TGTGCCAGCAGTGATAGTGCCGGGAAGTATGGCTACACCTTC.

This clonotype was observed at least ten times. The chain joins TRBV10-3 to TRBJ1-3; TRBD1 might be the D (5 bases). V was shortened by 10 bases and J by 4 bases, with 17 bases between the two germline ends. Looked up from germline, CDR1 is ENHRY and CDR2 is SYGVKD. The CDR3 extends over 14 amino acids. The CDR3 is CATEGLRDGNTIYF. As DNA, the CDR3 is TGTGCCACGGAGGGGTTAAGGGACGGAAACACCATATATTTT.

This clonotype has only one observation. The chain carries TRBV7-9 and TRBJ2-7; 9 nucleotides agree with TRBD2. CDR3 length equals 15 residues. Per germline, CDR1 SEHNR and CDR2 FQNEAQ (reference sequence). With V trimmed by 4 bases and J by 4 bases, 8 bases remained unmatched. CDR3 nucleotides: TGTGCCAGCAGCTCCGCTAGCGGGAAGGTATACGAGCAGTACTTC. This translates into CASSSASGKVYEQYF.

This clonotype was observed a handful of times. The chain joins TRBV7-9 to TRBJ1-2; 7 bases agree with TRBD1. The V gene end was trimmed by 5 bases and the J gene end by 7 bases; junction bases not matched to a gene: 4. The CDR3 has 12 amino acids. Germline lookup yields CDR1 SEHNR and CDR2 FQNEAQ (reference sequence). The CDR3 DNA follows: TGTGCCAGCAGCAAGACAGGGCTTGGCTACACCTTC. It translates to CASSKTGLGYTF.

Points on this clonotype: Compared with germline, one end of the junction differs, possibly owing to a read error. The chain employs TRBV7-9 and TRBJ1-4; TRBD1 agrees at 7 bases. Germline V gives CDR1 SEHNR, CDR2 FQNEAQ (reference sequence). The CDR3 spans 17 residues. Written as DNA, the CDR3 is TGTGCCAGCGGCTTAGCGACAGGGAAGCTCTCTAATGAAAAACTGTTTTTT. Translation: CASGLATGKLSNEKLFF.

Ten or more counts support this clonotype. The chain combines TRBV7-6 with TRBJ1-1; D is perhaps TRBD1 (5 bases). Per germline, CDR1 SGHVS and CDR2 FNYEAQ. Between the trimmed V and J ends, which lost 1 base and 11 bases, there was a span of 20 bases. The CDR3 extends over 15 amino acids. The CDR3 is CASSLVLAGLRNAFF. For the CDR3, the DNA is TGTGCCAGCAGCTTAGTATTGGCAGGGTTACGAAACGCTTTCTTT.

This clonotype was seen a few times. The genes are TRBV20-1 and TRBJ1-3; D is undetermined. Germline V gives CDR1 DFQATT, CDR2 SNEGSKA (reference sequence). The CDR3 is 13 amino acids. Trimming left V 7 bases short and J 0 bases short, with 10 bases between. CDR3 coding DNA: TGCAGTGTTCCGACGGGCTCTGGAAACACCATATATTTT. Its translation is CSVPTGSGNTIYF.

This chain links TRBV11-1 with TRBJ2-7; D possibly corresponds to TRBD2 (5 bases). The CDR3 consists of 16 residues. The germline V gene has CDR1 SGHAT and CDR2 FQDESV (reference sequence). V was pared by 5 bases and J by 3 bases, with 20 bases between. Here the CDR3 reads CASSQEVGASYYEQYF. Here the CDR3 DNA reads TGTGCCAGCAGCCAAGAGGTGGGAGCCTCTTACTACGAGCAGTACTTC.

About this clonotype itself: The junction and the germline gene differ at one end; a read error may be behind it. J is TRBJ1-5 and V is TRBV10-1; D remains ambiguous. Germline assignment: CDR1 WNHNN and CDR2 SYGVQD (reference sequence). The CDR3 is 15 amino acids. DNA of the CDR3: TGCGCCGGCAGTTGGTCTTCGGGAAGCAATCAGCCCCAGCATTTT. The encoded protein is CAGSWSSGSNQPQHF.

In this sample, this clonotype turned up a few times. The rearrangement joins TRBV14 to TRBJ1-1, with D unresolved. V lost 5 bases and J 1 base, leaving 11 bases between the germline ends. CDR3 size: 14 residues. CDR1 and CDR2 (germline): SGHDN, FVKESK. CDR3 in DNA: TGTGCCAGCAGCGACCCTACAAGGAACACTGAAGCTTTCTTT. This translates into CASSDPTRNTEAFF.

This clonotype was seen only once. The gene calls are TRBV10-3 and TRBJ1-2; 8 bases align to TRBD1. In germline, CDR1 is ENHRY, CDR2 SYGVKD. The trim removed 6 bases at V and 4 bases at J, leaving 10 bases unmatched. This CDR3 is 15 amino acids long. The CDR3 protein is CAISPRAGQGYGYTF. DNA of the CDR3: TGTGCCATCAGCCCCAGGGCCGGACAGGGCTATGGCTACACCTTC.

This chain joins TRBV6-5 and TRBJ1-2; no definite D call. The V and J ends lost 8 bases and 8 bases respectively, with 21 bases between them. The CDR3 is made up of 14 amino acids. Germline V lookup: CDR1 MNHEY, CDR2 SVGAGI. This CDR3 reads CASRNWVTNGGYTF. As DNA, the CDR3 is TGTGCCAGCCGTAACTGGGTGACCAACGGAGGCTACACCTTC.

The CDR3 protein is CASLYQYF. CDR3 in DNA: TGTGCCAGCCTCTACCAGTACTTC. The chain recombines TRBV7-9 with TRBJ2-5; D call uncertain. There are 8 residues in the CDR3. The V gene lost 8 bases and the J gene lost 10 bases, with 5 bases spanning the gap. CDR1 is SEHNR, CDR2 FQNEAQ, per germline (reference sequence).

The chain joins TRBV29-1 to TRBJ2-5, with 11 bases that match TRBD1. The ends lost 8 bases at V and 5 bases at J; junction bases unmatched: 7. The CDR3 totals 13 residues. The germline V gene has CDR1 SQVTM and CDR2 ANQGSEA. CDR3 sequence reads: CSLGQGDVETQYF. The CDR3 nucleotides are TGCAGCTTGGGACAGGGGGACGTTGAGACCCAGTACTTC.

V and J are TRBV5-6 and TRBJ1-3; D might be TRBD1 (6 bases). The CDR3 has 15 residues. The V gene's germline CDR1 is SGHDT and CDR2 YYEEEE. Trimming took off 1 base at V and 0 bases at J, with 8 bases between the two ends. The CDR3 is CASSLWDTSGNTIYF. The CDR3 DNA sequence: TGTGCCAGCAGCTTGTGGGACACCTCTGGAAACACCATATATTTT.

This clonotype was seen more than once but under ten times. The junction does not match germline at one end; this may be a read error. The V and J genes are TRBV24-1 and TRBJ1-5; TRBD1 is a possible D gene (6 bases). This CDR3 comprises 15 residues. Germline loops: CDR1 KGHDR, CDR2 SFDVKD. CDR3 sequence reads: CASSYLVGHNQPQHF. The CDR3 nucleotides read TGTGCCAGCAGTTACCTTGTGGGACACAATCAGCCCCAGCATTTT.

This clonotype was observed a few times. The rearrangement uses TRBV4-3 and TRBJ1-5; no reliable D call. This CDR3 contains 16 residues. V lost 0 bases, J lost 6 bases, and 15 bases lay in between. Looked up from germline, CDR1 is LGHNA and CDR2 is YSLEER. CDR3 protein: CASSQEAGFGPQPQHF. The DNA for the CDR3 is TGCGCCAGCAGCCAAGAGGCGGGGTTCGGCCCTCAGCCCCAGCATTTT.

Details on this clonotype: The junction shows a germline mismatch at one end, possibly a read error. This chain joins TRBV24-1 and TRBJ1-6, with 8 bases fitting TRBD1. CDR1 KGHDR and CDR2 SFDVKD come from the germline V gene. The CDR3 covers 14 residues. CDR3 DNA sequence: TGTGCCATCGACCCGGGACAGGAGTATTCACGCCTCCACTTT. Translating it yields CAIDPGQEYSRLHF.

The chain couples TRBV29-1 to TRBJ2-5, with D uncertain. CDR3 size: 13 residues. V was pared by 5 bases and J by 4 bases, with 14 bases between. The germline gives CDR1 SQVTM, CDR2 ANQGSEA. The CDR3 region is CSVRTPDGETQYF. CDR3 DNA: TGCAGCGTTCGAACACCGGACGGAGAGACCCAGTACTTC.

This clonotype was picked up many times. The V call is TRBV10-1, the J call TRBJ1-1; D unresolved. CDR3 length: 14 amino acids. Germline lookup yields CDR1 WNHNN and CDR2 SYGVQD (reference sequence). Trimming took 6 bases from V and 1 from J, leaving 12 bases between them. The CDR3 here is CASSAAAGNTEAFF. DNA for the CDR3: TGCGCCAGCAGCGCTGCGGCCGGGAACACTGAAGCTTTCTTT.

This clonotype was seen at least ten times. CDR3 nucleotides: TGTGCCAGCAGTGAAAGAGCGGGTGGGACCCAAGGTTCACCCCTCCACTTT. Translation: CASSERAGGTQGSPLHF. The V call is TRBV2, the J call TRBJ1-6; tentatively, D is TRBD1 (5 bases). The germline V gene has CDR1 SNHLY and CDR2 FYNNEI. This CDR3 contains 17 residues. The V end was cut by 2 bases, the J end by 9 bases, with 20 bases between.

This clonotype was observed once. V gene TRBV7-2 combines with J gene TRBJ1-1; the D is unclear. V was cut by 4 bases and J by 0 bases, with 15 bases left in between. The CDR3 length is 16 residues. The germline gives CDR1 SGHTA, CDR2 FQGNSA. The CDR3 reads CASSSPTNLMNTEAFF. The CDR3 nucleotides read TGTGCCAGCAGCTCCCCGACCAACTTAATGAACACTGAAGCTTTCTTT.

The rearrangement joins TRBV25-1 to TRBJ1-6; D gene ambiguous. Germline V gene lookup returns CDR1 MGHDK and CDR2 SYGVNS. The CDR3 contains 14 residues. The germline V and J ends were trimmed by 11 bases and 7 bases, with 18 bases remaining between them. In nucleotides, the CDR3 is TGTGCCTGGAGTGTTGGGTCAGCGAATTCACCCCTCCACTTT. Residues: CAWSVGSANSPLHF.

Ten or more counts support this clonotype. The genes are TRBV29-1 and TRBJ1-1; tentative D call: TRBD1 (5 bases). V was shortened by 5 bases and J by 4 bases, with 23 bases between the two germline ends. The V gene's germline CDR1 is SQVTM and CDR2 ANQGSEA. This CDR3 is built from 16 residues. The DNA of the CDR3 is TGCAGCGTTCGCCGGGGTGGGGGGATGGTAGGCACTGAAGCTTTCTTT. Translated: CSVRRGGGMVGTEAFF.